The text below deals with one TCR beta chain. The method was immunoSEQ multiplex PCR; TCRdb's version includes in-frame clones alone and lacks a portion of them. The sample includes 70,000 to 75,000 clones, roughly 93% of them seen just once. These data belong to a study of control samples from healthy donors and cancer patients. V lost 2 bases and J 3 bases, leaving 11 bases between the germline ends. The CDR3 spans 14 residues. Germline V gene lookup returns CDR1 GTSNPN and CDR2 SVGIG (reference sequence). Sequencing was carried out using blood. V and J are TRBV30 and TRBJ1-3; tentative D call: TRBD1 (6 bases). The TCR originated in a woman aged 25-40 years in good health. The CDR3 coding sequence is TGTGCCTGGAGTTTGGGGGCGAATGGAAACACCATATATTTT. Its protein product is CAWSLGANGNTIYF.